A single sample is the source of the 23 T cell receptor beta chains below, sequenced in a study of T cell changes during pregnancy in multiple sclerosis. Using immunoSEQ multiplex PCR, the repertoire was profiled, and TCRdb retains in-frame clones only, with some absent. Found here are more than 50,000 clones, 91% of them singletons; the top ten hold around 0.85%. The input for sequencing was peripheral blood, taken before pregnancy. All receptors derive from a female donor with multiple sclerosis, enrolled in a pregnancy study.

Notes on this clone: In this CDR3 the conserved last residue, phenylalanine or tryptophan, is missing, so a read error is likely. The DNA is left out, because the CDR3 cannot be placed on it with certainty; the CDR3 is given as TCRdb lists it. This CDR3 is CATSRDSVHPETL. The rearrangement links TRBV15 to TRBJ2-7; TRBD2 is the table's D call and was not checked against the DNA. Germline V gene data show CDR1 as LNHNV and CDR2 as YYDKDF (reference sequence). Inclusive of both ends, the CDR3 amounts to 13 amino acids.

The gene calls are TRBV7-3 and TRBJ1-2; 7 nucleotides align to TRBD1. With V trimmed by 5 bases and J by 4 bases, 7 bases remained unmatched. Germline CDR1 SGHTA, CDR2 FQGTGA. The CDR3 is 14 amino acids. CDR3 sequence: CASSITPGGYGYTF. CDR3 DNA sequence: TGTGCCAGCAGCATTACCCCAGGGGGCTATGGCTACACCTTC. Looking up the rest from reference TRBV7-3 and TRBJ1-2 gives the full variable domain: GAGVSQTPSNKVTEKGKYVELRCDPISGHTALYWYRQSLGQGPEFLIYFQGTGAADDSGLPNDRFFAVRPEGSVSTLKIQRTERGDSAVYLCASSITPGGYGYTFGSGTRLTVV.

This sequence joins TRBV12-5 and TRBJ1-3, with unresolved D. V was clipped by 0 bases and J by 0 bases, with 6 bases between them. Germline V gene sequence: CDR1 LGHNT, CDR2 FRNRAP. The CDR3 runs 15 residues. CDR3 in DNA: TGTGCTAGTGGTTTGGTTGCAGGCTCTGGAAACACCATATATTTT. Its translation: CASGLVAGSGNTIYF.

In its sample, this clone was seen once. The genes are TRBV6-1 and TRBJ2-7, with a possible D match to TRBD1 (6 bases). V lost 8 bases, J lost 2 bases, and 16 bases lay in between. CDR3 length: 14 amino acids. Germline CDR1 and CDR2: MNHNS and SASEGT. Written as DNA, the CDR3 is TGTGCCAGCGCGGTGGGGGCCCTTCCCTACGAGCAGTACTTC. This encodes CASAVGALPYEQYF.

This clone is a singleton in its sample. V is TRBV6-5 and J is TRBJ2-5, with TRBD2 matching over 10 bases. J lost 4 bases, V lost 5 bases, and 7 bases had no gene match. Germline V gives CDR1 MNHEY, CDR2 SVGAGI. The CDR3 is 15 residues long. The CDR3 DNA is TGTGCCAGCAGTCAACTAGCGGGGACCCGAGAGACCCAGTACTTC. Protein product: CASSQLAGTRETQYF.

This clone was counted a single time. The V call is TRBV18, the J call TRBJ1-2, with TRBD1 matching over 12 bases. J was trimmed by 7 bases and V by 3 bases; bases with no gene match: 9. This CDR3 is built from 16 residues. CDR1 and CDR2 (germline): KGHSH, LQKENI. CDR3 sequence (DNA): TGTGCCAGCTCACCCTCCGGGACAGGGGGCTTTGCTGGCTACACCTTC. Protein: CASSPSGTGGFAGYTF.

V gene TRBV23-1 combines with J gene TRBJ2-3, with 8 nucleotides matching TRBD2. TRBV23-1 has ORF status, its function being uncertain. The V gene end was trimmed by 4 bases and the J gene end by 1 base; junction bases not matched to a gene: 7. The CDR3 extends over 16 amino acids. As DNA, the CDR3 is TGCGCCAGCAGTCTAGTAGCGGGGTGCCGCACAGATACGCAGTATTTT. It is translated as CASSLVAGCRTDTQYF.

The V call is TRBV9, the J call TRBJ2-1; 9 bases agree with TRBD2. The length of the CDR3 is 15 residues. Germline-derived CDR1 and CDR2 are SGDLS and YYNGEE. The J segment lost 4 bases and the V segment lost 4 bases, leaving 6 bases of the junction unmatched. CDR3 coding DNA: TGTGCCAGCAGCCAAAGCGGGGGGATGTACAATGAGCAGTTCTTC. Translated: CASSQSGGMYNEQFF.

The genes are TRBV10-3 and TRBJ2-5, with D unresolved. The CDR3 loop spans 13 amino acids. V dropped 2 bases and J dropped 3 bases, with 7 bases sitting between them. The germline V gene has CDR1 ENHRY and CDR2 SYGVKD. The CDR3, as DNA: TGTGCCATCAGTGAGGCACCTAAAGAGACCCAGTACTTC. Protein product: CAISEAPKETQYF.

CDR3 amino acids: CASSDSFGHPDGNTIYF. CDR3 bases: TGTGCCAGCAGTGATAGTTTCGGACACCCGGATGGAAACACCATATATTTT. This sequence joins TRBV25-1 and TRBJ1-3; D may be TRBD1 (5 bases). V lost 3 bases to trimming and J lost 3 bases, with 18 bases between them. This CDR3 comprises 17 residues. From germline, CDR1 is MGHDK and CDR2 SYGVNS.

This chain uses TRBV19 with TRBJ1-1; the D gene is possibly TRBD1 (5 bases). The CDR3 consists of 13 residues. The germline CDR1 and CDR2 sequences are LNHDA and SQIVND (reference sequence). Between the trimmed V and J ends, which lost 5 bases and 1 base, there was a span of 8 bases. CDR3 residues: CASSVTGNTEAFF. DNA for the CDR3: TGTGCCAGTAGTGTTACAGGGAACACTGAAGCTTTCTTT.

CDR3 nucleotides: TGCAGTGCTGGGGGGGAAGAGACCCAGTACTTC. The encoded protein is CSAGGEETQYF. This chain uses TRBV20-1 with TRBJ2-5; TRBD2 agrees at 7 bases. This CDR3 contains 11 residues. The V segment lost 5 bases and the J segment 3 bases; nucleotides outside the gene matches: 0. The germline V gene has CDR1 DFQATT and CDR2 SNEGSKA (reference sequence).

The chain combines TRBV7-2 with TRBJ2-5; the D is unclear. The V and J ends lost 1 base and 4 bases respectively, with 10 bases between them. CDR1 is SGHTA, CDR2 FQGNSA, per germline. The CDR3 loop spans 14 amino acids. CDR3 DNA: TGTGCCAGCAGCTTAGGCTGGGCCTTAGAGACCCAGTACTTC. It specifies CASSLGWALETQYF.

The chain recombines TRBV6-6 with TRBJ2-7; D may be TRBD1 (6 bases). The CDR3 covers 13 residues. V lost 6 bases and J lost 0, with 9 bases in between. Germline lookup yields CDR1 MNHNY and CDR2 SVGAGI (reference sequence). CDR3 DNA sequence: TGTGCCAGCAGGGAAGGGGGCTCCTACGAGCAGTACTTC. It translates to CASREGGSYEQYF.

This chain joins TRBV30 and TRBJ1-5; TRBD1 agrees at 11 bases. Looked up from germline, CDR1 is GTSNPN and CDR2 is SVGIG (reference sequence). The CDR3 length is 15 residues. V shed 3 bases and J 4 bases; nucleotides not matched to a gene: 5. This CDR3 reads CAWSRGTGGNQPQHF. The CDR3 DNA follows: TGTGCCTGGAGCCGAGGGACAGGGGGGAATCAGCCCCAGCATTTT.

The CDR3 region has the DNA TGTGCCAGCAGTGACGGGGCAGGGGACACTGAAGCTTTCTTT. Translating gives CASSDGAGDTEAFF. The chain employs TRBV6-1 and TRBJ1-1; D perhaps matches TRBD1 (6 bases). CDR3 length: 14 amino acids. Per the germline V gene, CDR1 is MNHNS and CDR2 is SASEGT. V was pared by 3 bases and J by 3 bases, with 11 bases between.

The rearrangement links TRBV9 to TRBJ2-3, with TRBD2 matching 8 bases. Per the germline V gene, CDR1 is SGDLS and CDR2 is YYNGEE. Germline trimming cut 0 bases from V and 2 bases from J; bases unmatched to any gene: 5. The CDR3 totals 16 residues. DNA for the CDR3: TGTGCCAGCAGCGTAGGGGGACTAGGATCCACAGATACGCAGTATTTT. Protein product: CASSVGGLGSTDTQYF.

J is TRBJ2-3 and V is TRBV5-7; 9 nucleotides align to TRBD1. TRBV5-7 is an ORF; its function is uncertain. CDR3 length: 18 amino acids. The J segment lost 4 bases and the V segment lost 3 bases, leaving 15 bases of the junction unmatched. In DNA form, the CDR3 reads TGTGCCAGCAGCTGTTGCTTTGGGACAGGGATTCGGGCAGATACGCAGTATTTT. Its translation: CASSCCFGTGIRADTQYF.

V and J are TRBV2 and TRBJ2-3; D gene unclear. CDR1 and CDR2 from the germline V gene are SNHLY and FYNNEI. The V and J ends lost 6 bases and 3 bases respectively, with 4 bases between them. This CDR3 has 11 residues. The CDR3: CASSVTDTQYF. Here the CDR3 DNA reads TGTGCCAGCAGCGTGACAGATACGCAGTATTTT.

The chain joins TRBV5-4 to TRBJ1-1, with D hard to call. Trimming stripped 4 bases from V and 1 base from J, with 14 bases between. The CDR3 has 15 amino acids. Germline V gene lookup returns CDR1 SGHNT and CDR2 YYREEE (reference sequence). CDR3 sequence: CASSPQAGPNTEAFF. The CDR3 DNA sequence: TGTGCCAGCAGCCCGCAGGCAGGCCCGAACACTGAAGCTTTCTTT.

CDR3 sequence: CASSRGGPPLHF. The CDR3 DNA follows: TGTGCCAGCAGCAGGGGTGGGCCACCCCTCCACTTT. The V and J genes are TRBV6-6 and TRBJ1-6; D perhaps matches TRBD1 (6 bases). The CDR3 is 12 residues long. The germline V gene encodes CDR1 MNHNY and CDR2 SVGAGI (reference sequence). V lost 6 bases and J 11 bases, leaving 11 bases between the germline ends.

The rearrangement joins TRBV6-6 to TRBJ2-2, with 8 bases fitting TRBD1. The germline CDR1 and CDR2 sequences are MNHNY and SVGAGI (reference sequence). V lost 6 bases, J lost 6 bases, and 3 bases stayed unmatched. CDR3 length: 13 amino acids. CDR3 sequence: CASSLRGPGELFF. The CDR3 DNA reads as TGTGCCAGCAGCCTCAGGGGGCCCGGGGAGCTGTTTTTT.

V gene TRBV7-2 combines with J gene TRBJ1-5, with D perhaps TRBD1 (6 bases). The CDR3 sequence is 13 residues long. Trimming took off 5 bases at V and 5 bases at J, with 10 bases between the two ends. Germline V gene sequence: CDR1 SGHTA, CDR2 FQGNSA. CDR3 nucleotide sequence: TGTGCCAGCAGCGTGACAGGTTATCAGCCCCAGCATTTT. The encoded protein is CASSVTGYQPQHF. Using reference TRBV7-2 and TRBJ1-5 for the parts outside the CDR3, the full variable domain is GAGVSQSPSNKVTEKGKDVELRCDPISGHTALYWYRQSLGQGLEFLIYFQGNSAPDKSGLPSDRFSAERTGGSVSTLTIQRTQQEDSAVYLCASSVTGYQPQHFGDGTRLSIL.